Listed below are T cell receptor beta chains from one sample, sequenced in a study of blood T cells in healthy people across ages. TCRdb processed the 5' RACE reads anew with MiXCR; each CDR3 protein has one entry. The table lists about 1.5 million distinct CDR3 sequences, 42% of them singletons. Material: blood. Receptors were obtained from a woman aged 18-29 years in good health. The CDR3 runs from the conserved cysteine through the conserved F or W. A D gene is named only where the DNA matches it firmly. Where a row states a size, it is once, few, many or the class of an expanded clone; other rows omit it.

CDR3aa: CASSPERGPFKQYF
CDR3nt: TGTGCCAGCTCACCTGAGCGGGGCCCTTTCAAGCAGTACTTC
d_gene: TRBD2
abundance: .
j_gene: TRBJ2-7
v_gene: TRBV18

CDR3aa: CASSSIAGGDETQYF
CDR3nt: TGCGCCAGCAGCTCGATAGCGGGGGGTGACGAGACCCAGTACTTC
d_gene: TRBD2
abundance: few
j_gene: TRBJ2-5
v_gene: TRBV4-1

CDR3aa: CAISDRDNSYNEQFF
CDR3nt: TGTGCCATCAGTGACCGGGACAACTCCTACAATGAGCAGTTCTTC
d_gene: .
abundance: few
j_gene: TRBJ2-1
v_gene: TRBV10-3

CDR3aa: CASSPPSEEKLFF
CDR3nt: TGTGCCAGCTCACCACCGTCAGAAGAAAAACTGTTTTTT
d_gene: .
abundance: .
j_gene: TRBJ1-4
v_gene: TRBV18

CDR3aa: CASSYQGGIQETQYF
CDR3nt: TGTGCCAGCAGTTACCAAGGGGGTATCCAAGAGACCCAGTACTTC
d_gene: .
abundance: few
j_gene: TRBJ2-5
v_gene: TRBV6-5

CDR3aa: CASSQVTSYNEQFF
CDR3nt: TGTGCCAGCAGCCAAGTAACGAGTTACAATGAGCAGTTCTTC
d_gene: .
abundance: few
j_gene: TRBJ2-1
v_gene: TRBV3-1

CDR3aa: CASSPGDRGVGEQYF
CDR3nt: TGTGCCAGCAGTCCCGGCGACAGGGGAGTAGGCGAGCAGTACTTC
d_gene: TRBD1
abundance: .
j_gene: TRBJ2-7
v_gene: TRBV25-1

CDR3aa: CSAPTGIRSQPQHF
CDR3nt: TGCAGTGCCCCGACAGGGATAAGAAGTCAGCCCCAGCATTTT
d_gene: TRBD1
abundance: .
j_gene: TRBJ1-5
v_gene: TRBV20-1

CDR3aa: CASSQDPTGANVLTF
CDR3nt: TGTGCCAGCAGCCAAGACCCTACTGGGGCCAACGTCCTGACTTTC
d_gene: .
abundance: .
j_gene: TRBJ2-6
v_gene: TRBV3-1

CDR3aa: CASSVQGNQPQHF
CDR3nt: TGTGCCAGCAGCGTACAGGGGAATCAGCCCCAGCATTTT
d_gene: TRBD1
abundance: many
j_gene: TRBJ1-5
v_gene: TRBV10-2

CDR3aa: CASSLRQWGETQYF
CDR3nt: TGCGCCAGCAGCTTGCGACAGTGGGGGGAGACCCAGTACTTC
d_gene: .
abundance: .
j_gene: TRBJ2-5
v_gene: TRBV5-1

CDR3aa: CASSDGVGGELFF
CDR3nt: TGTGCCAGCAGTGACGGGGTCGGCGGGGAGCTGTTTTTT
d_gene: .
abundance: .
j_gene: TRBJ2-2
v_gene: TRBV6-1

CDR3aa: CAINNGGSNQPQHF
CDR3nt: TGTGCCATCAATAACGGGGGTAGCAATCAGCCCCAGCATTTT
d_gene: .
abundance: .
j_gene: TRBJ1-5
v_gene: TRBV10-3

CDR3aa: CASSILQADGYTF
CDR3nt: TGTGCCAGCAGCATCCTACAAGCGGATGGCTACACCTTC
d_gene: .
abundance: .
j_gene: TRBJ1-2
v_gene: TRBV12-3/TRBV12-4

CDR3aa: CASSSYRITGELFF
CDR3nt: TGTGCCAGCAGTTCCTACAGAATAACCGGGGAGCTGTTTTTT
d_gene: .
abundance: .
j_gene: TRBJ2-2
v_gene: TRBV6-5

CDR3aa: CASEGRELDEQFF
CDR3nt: TGTGCCAGTGAGGGTAGGGAATTGGATGAGCAGTTCTTC
d_gene: .
abundance: .
j_gene: TRBJ2-1
v_gene: TRBV28

CDR3aa: CASSAPPGMVSYNEQYF
CDR3nt: TGTGCCAGCAGCGCCCCTCCAGGGATGGTGTCCTACAATGAGCAGTACTTC
d_gene: .
abundance: .
j_gene: TRBJ2-4
v_gene: TRBV9

CDR3aa: CASSLAVGLGYQPQHF
CDR3nt: TGTGCCAGCAGTTTAGCCGTGGGGTTAGGGTATCAGCCCCAGCATTTT
d_gene: .
abundance: few
j_gene: TRBJ1-5
v_gene: TRBV12-3/TRBV12-4

CDR3aa: CASSTPSGVTGELFF
CDR3nt: TGTGCCAGCAGCACCCCTAGCGGGGTTACCGGGGAGCTGTTTTTT
d_gene: TRBD2
abundance: .
j_gene: TRBJ2-2
v_gene: TRBV7-9

CDR3aa: CASSQEESPYNEQYF
CDR3nt: TGTGCCAGCAGCCAAGAGGAGAGCCCCTACAATGAGCAGTACTTC
d_gene: .
abundance: .
j_gene: TRBJ2-7
v_gene: TRBV4-2

CDR3aa: CASSFQGEHYGYTF
CDR3nt: TGTGCCAGCAGTTTCCAGGGCGAGCACTATGGCTACACCTTC
d_gene: .
abundance: few
j_gene: TRBJ1-2
v_gene: TRBV27

CDR3aa: CATSAGPGTEAFF
CDR3nt: TGTGCCACCAGTGCGGGACCGGGCACTGAAGCTTTCTTT
d_gene: .
abundance: few
j_gene: TRBJ1-1
v_gene: TRBV24-1

CDR3aa: CAISGSGGSRNEQFF
CDR3nt: TGTGCCATCAGTGGGTCGGGCGGGAGTAGAAATGAGCAGTTCTTC
d_gene: TRBD2
abundance: many
j_gene: TRBJ2-1
v_gene: TRBV10-3

CDR3aa: CASSLESYNNEQYF
CDR3nt: TGTGCCAGCAGCTTAGAATCCTACAACAATGAGCAGTACTTC
d_gene: .
abundance: .
j_gene: TRBJ2-5
v_gene: TRBV7-6

CDR3aa: CSAGGGKETQFF
CDR3nt: TGCAGTGCCGGGGGAGGGAAAGAGACCCAGTTCTTC
d_gene: TRBD2
abundance: .
j_gene: TRBJ2-1
v_gene: TRBV20-1

CDR3aa: CASSPRDRDHEQYF
CDR3nt: TGTGCCAGTAGTCCCCGGGACAGGGACCACGAGCAGTACTTC
d_gene: TRBD1
abundance: .
j_gene: TRBJ2-7
v_gene: TRBV19

CDR3aa: CASSSLDWGNQPQHF
CDR3nt: TGTGCCAGCAGTTCTCTCGACTGGGGAAATCAGCCCCAGCATTTT
d_gene: .
abundance: .
j_gene: TRBJ1-5
v_gene: TRBV12-3/TRBV12-4

CDR3aa: CASSQDWVLAAYNEQFF
CDR3nt: TGTGCCAGCAGCCAAGATTGGGTACTAGCGGCCTACAATGAGCAGTTCTTC
d_gene: TRBD2
abundance: .
j_gene: TRBJ2-1
v_gene: TRBV14

CDR3aa: CASSPGTDEQFF
CDR3nt: TGTGCCAGCAGTCCGGGGACGGATGAGCAGTTCTTC
d_gene: .
abundance: .
j_gene: TRBJ2-1
v_gene: TRBV6-5

CDR3aa: CASSLHTTDTQYF
CDR3nt: TGTGCCAGCAGCTTACACACCACAGATACGCAGTATTTT
d_gene: .
abundance: .
j_gene: TRBJ2-3
v_gene: TRBV7-9

CDR3aa: CASSTRQGTTEAFF
CDR3nt: TGTGCCAGCAGCACCCGACAGGGCACCACTGAAGCTTTCTTT
d_gene: TRBD1
abundance: .
j_gene: TRBJ1-1
v_gene: TRBV7-8

CDR3aa: CASSPGRGGGQPQHF
CDR3nt: TGTGCCAGCAGCCCCGGGAGGGGTGGAGGTCAGCCCCAGCATTTT
d_gene: .
abundance: .
j_gene: TRBJ1-5
v_gene: TRBV12-3/TRBV12-4

CDR3aa: CAIANGQGAYEQYF
CDR3nt: TGTGCCATCGCAAACGGACAGGGGGCTTACGAGCAGTACTTC
d_gene: TRBD1
abundance: few
j_gene: TRBJ2-7
v_gene: TRBV10-3

CDR3aa: CVSRPSGTGREKLFF
CDR3nt: TGTGTCAGCAGGCCTTCTGGGACAGGCCGAGAAAAACTGTTTTTT
d_gene: TRBD1
abundance: once
j_gene: TRBJ1-4
v_gene: TRBV7-2

CDR3aa: CASSSFSGVGNEQFF
CDR3nt: TGTGCCAGCAGTTCCTTTAGCGGGGTAGGAAATGAGCAGTTCTTC
d_gene: TRBD2
abundance: once
j_gene: TRBJ2-1
v_gene: TRBV6-5

CDR3aa: CASSPIGGAFNGYTF
CDR3nt: TGCGCCAGCAGCCCCATTGGGGGCGCGTTTAATGGCTACACCTTC
d_gene: .
abundance: few
j_gene: TRBJ1-2
v_gene: TRBV4-3

CDR3aa: CASSDPSGAPGPKLFF
CDR3nt: TGTGCCAGCAGTGACCCTTCGGGGGCGCCCGGTCCAAAACTGTTTTTT
d_gene: .
abundance: .
j_gene: TRBJ1-4
v_gene: TRBV2

CDR3aa: CASSYSNPSGIYEQYF
CDR3nt: TGTGCCAGCAGTTACTCGAATCCTAGCGGGATCTACGAGCAGTACTTC
d_gene: TRBD2
abundance: .
j_gene: TRBJ2-7
v_gene: TRBV6-5

CDR3aa: CASSEGGLSNDGCTF
CDR3nt: TGTGCCAGCAGCGAGGGCGGCCTTTCTAACGATGGCTGCACCTTC
d_gene: .
abundance: once
j_gene: TRBJ1-2
v_gene: TRBV9

CDR3aa: CSVEGGGQGTYNEQFF
CDR3nt: TGCAGCGTTGAAGGCGGGGGACAGGGTACCTACAATGAGCAGTTCTTC
d_gene: TRBD1
abundance: few
j_gene: TRBJ2-1
v_gene: TRBV29-1

CDR3aa: CASSWKASGRYNEQFF
CDR3nt: TGCGCCAGCAGCTGGAAGGCTAGCGGGAGATACAATGAGCAGTTCTTC
d_gene: TRBD2
abundance: .
j_gene: TRBJ2-1
v_gene: TRBV5-1

CDR3aa: CASRSGGPYNEQFF
CDR3nt: TGTGCCAGCCGTTCCGGGGGGCCCTACAATGAGCAGTTCTTC
d_gene: .
abundance: many
j_gene: TRBJ2-1
v_gene: TRBV6-2/TRBV6-3

CDR3aa: CSVGLSGGGPDQPQHF
CDR3nt: TGCAGCGTTGGCCTTTCCGGGGGTGGTCCGGATCAGCCCCAGCATTTT
d_gene: .
abundance: .
j_gene: TRBJ1-5
v_gene: TRBV29-1

CDR3aa: CASRVEGALNYGYTF
CDR3nt: TGCGCCAGCAGAGTCGAAGGGGCGCTGAACTATGGCTACACCTTC
d_gene: .
abundance: .
j_gene: TRBJ1-2
v_gene: TRBV10-1

CDR3aa: CASSKVAQGGTAGYTF
CDR3nt: TGTGCCAGCAGCAAAGTTGCCCAAGGGGGAACCGCTGGCTACACCTTC
d_gene: .
abundance: .
j_gene: TRBJ1-2
v_gene: TRBV21-1

CDR3aa: CSVEARLTSYNEQYF
CDR3nt: TGCAGCGTTGAAGCCCGACTTACCTCCTACAATGAGCAGTACTTC
d_gene: .
abundance: .
j_gene: TRBJ2-7
v_gene: TRBV29-1

CDR3aa: CASNSRRPTGNTIYF
CDR3nt: TGTGCCAGCAACTCCCGACGGCCGACTGGAAACACCATATATTTT
d_gene: .
abundance: .
j_gene: TRBJ1-3
v_gene: TRBV12-3/TRBV12-4

CDR3aa: CSARGLAASEQYF
CDR3nt: TGCAGTGCTAGGGGACTAGCGGCTTCTGAGCAGTACTTC
d_gene: TRBD2
abundance: .
j_gene: TRBJ2-7
v_gene: TRBV20-1

CDR3aa: CSARALSGTGPYEQYF
CDR3nt: TGCAGTGCCAGAGCCCTTTCCGGGACGGGTCCCTACGAGCAGTACTTC
d_gene: .
abundance: few
j_gene: TRBJ2-7
v_gene: TRBV20-1

CDR3aa: CASSQVPQTGTDTQYF
CDR3nt: TGCGCCAGCAGCCAAGTTCCCCAAACGGGCACAGATACGCAGTATTTT
d_gene: .
abundance: few
j_gene: TRBJ2-3
v_gene: TRBV4-3

CDR3aa: CASSYSETTRQETQYF
CDR3nt: TGTGCCAGCAGTTACTCCGAGACAACAAGGCAAGAGACCCAGTACTTC
d_gene: .
abundance: few
j_gene: TRBJ2-5
v_gene: TRBV6-5

CDR3aa: CSARNPGTAGETQYF
CDR3nt: TGCAGTGCTAGAAACCCCGGGACGGCGGGAGAGACCCAGTACTTC
d_gene: .
abundance: few
j_gene: TRBJ2-5
v_gene: TRBV20-1

CDR3aa: CSARDLAGVTYNEQYF
CDR3nt: TGCAGTGCTAGAGATCTGGCGGGGGTTACCTACAATGAGCAGTACTTC
d_gene: TRBD2
abundance: .
j_gene: TRBJ2-7
v_gene: TRBV20-1

CDR3aa: CATSGLTSGAKNIQYF
CDR3nt: TGTGCCACCAGCGGTCTGACTAGCGGGGCCAAAAACATTCAGTACTTC
d_gene: TRBD2
abundance: .
j_gene: TRBJ2-4
v_gene: TRBV15